These 13 T cell receptor beta chains share one sample of origin, sequenced in a study of OX40 agonist ivuxolimab in advanced cancers. Clones were sequenced by immunoSEQ multiplex PCR, and TCRdb holds only the in-frame ones, with some missing. The data show approximately 82,000 clones, 84% seen once. The sequencing used CD4+ or CD8+ T cells sorted from blood, collected in a trial of the OX40 agonist ivuxolimab. The receptors stem from an adult with an advanced solid tumor such as melanoma, head and neck, liver or kidney cancer.

J is TRBJ1-6 and V is TRBV5-8; D unclear. In germline, CDR1 is SGHTS, CDR2 YDEGEE. The CDR3 runs 15 residues. The V gene lost 4 bases and the J gene lost 4 bases, with 12 bases spanning the gap. The CDR3 loop is CASSNKTKYNSPLHF. The DNA for the CDR3 is TGTGCCAGCAGCAACAAAACCAAGTATAATTCACCCCTCCACTTT.

The genes are TRBV7-6 and TRBJ2-5; 11 nucleotides line up with TRBD1. Looked up from germline, CDR1 is SGHVS and CDR2 is FNYEAQ. The CDR3 totals 15 residues. V shed 2 bases, J shed 5 bases, and the junction held 4 bases outside the gene matches. In DNA form, the CDR3 reads TGTGCCAGCAGCTTATGGACAGGGGGCGGTGAGACCCAGTACTTC. Translation gives CASSLWTGGGETQYF. The variable domain in full, with the rest retrieved from reference TRBV7-6 and TRBJ2-5, is GAGVSQSPRYKVTKRGQDVALRCDPISGHVSLYWYRQALGQGPEFLTYFNYEAQQDKSGLPNDRFSAERPEGSISTLTIQRTEQRDSAMYRCASSLWTGGGETQYFGPGTRLLVL.

The chain has TRBV9 and TRBJ2-1; 9 nucleotides line up with TRBD2. Unmatched junction bases numbered 4, after V lost 2 bases and J lost 4 bases. The CDR3 is made up of 15 amino acids. The germline gives CDR1 SGDLS, CDR2 YYNGEE. The CDR3 here is CASSVRLADYNEQFF. CDR3 coding DNA: TGTGCCAGCAGCGTTCGACTAGCGGATTACAATGAGCAGTTCTTC.

The chain employs TRBV6-1 and TRBJ2-1; 10 nucleotides match TRBD2. CDR1 and CDR2 (germline): MNHNS, SASEGT. Unmatched junction bases numbered 8, after V lost 3 bases and J lost 0 bases. CDR3 length equals 18 residues. This chain's CDR3 is CASSDMILAGSSYNEQFF. In DNA, the CDR3 is TGTGCCAGCAGTGATATGATACTAGCGGGGAGCTCCTACAATGAGCAGTTCTTC.

This clone is a singleton in its sample. The chain carries TRBV2 and TRBJ1-3; 8 bases align to TRBD1. Per the germline V gene, CDR1 is SNHLY and CDR2 is FYNNEI. Trimming at V came to 4 bases and at J to 4 bases, leaving 6 bases not matched to a gene. CDR3 size: 15 residues. CDR3 bases: TGTGCCAGCAGTGGCAACAGGGGGAGAGGAAACACCATATATTTT. Residues: CASSGNRGRGNTIYF.

The gene calls are TRBV9 and TRBJ2-3, with TRBD2 as a possible D gene (6 bases). V lost 2 bases, J lost 0 bases, and 13 bases lay in between. The germline V gene encodes CDR1 SGDLS and CDR2 YYNGEE. This CDR3 comprises 16 residues. The CDR3: CASSVGGGYSTDTQYF. In nucleotides, the CDR3 is TGTGCCAGCAGCGTTGGGGGAGGTTATAGCACAGATACGCAGTATTTT.

The chain employs TRBV21-1 and TRBJ1-4; TRBD1 reflects the table's D call only, with no check against the DNA. TRBV21-1 is marked as a pseudogene. This CDR3 is 15 amino acids long. The CDR3 reads CARRFSRRRNEKLFF. Here the CDR3 DNA reads TGTGCCAGGAGATTTTCACGCAGGCGAAATGAAAAACTGTTTTTT.

The chain is built from TRBV7-2 and TRBJ2-1, with TRBD2 matching 9 bases. The ends lost 1 base at V and 8 bases at J; junction bases unmatched: 6. Germline V gene sequence: CDR1 SGHTA, CDR2 FQGNSA. This CDR3 region has 15 residues. The CDR3 DNA reads TGTGCCAGCAGCTTAGTCGCTAGCGGGACGCATGAGCAGTTCTTC. As protein: CASSLVASGTHEQFF.

This clone was observed a few times. The chain combines TRBV25-1 with TRBJ1-1, with 10 bases fitting TRBD1. In germline, CDR1 is MGHDK, CDR2 SYGVNS. The CDR3 covers 14 residues. V dropped 3 bases and J dropped 4; count of bases not matched to a gene: 2. The CDR3 sequence: CASSDWDRGTEAFF. DNA of the CDR3: TGTGCCAGCAGTGACTGGGACAGGGGCACTGAAGCTTTCTTT.

The V gene is TRBV6-1, the J gene TRBJ1-5, with 10 bases matching TRBD1. CDR1 is MNHNS and CDR2 is SASEGT in the germline V gene. CDR3 length: 15 amino acids. The trim removed 7 bases at V and 6 bases at J, leaving 9 bases unmatched. CDR3 in amino acids: CASIRDRGSGQPQHF. The CDR3 bases are TGTGCCAGCATTAGGGACAGGGGAAGCGGTCAGCCCCAGCATTTT.

This sequence joins TRBV2 and TRBJ2-6; D is perhaps TRBD1 (5 bases). Between the trimmed V and J ends, which lost 2 bases and 0 bases, there was a span of 8 bases. This CDR3 region has 16 residues. Germline lookup yields CDR1 SNHLY and CDR2 FYNNEI. The CDR3 sequence is CASSERQLSGANVLTF. For the CDR3, the DNA is TGTGCCAGCAGTGAAAGACAGCTCTCTGGGGCCAACGTCCTGACTTTC.

V gene TRBV5-6 combines with J gene TRBJ2-3; D may be TRBD1 (6 bases). From germline, CDR1 is SGHDT and CDR2 YYEEEE. The CDR3 has 15 residues. V lost 4 bases and J lost 2, with 14 bases in between. The CDR3 bases are TGTGCCAGCAGCCTATTTGGACAGAACACAGATACGCAGTATTTT. Its translation is CASSLFGQNTDTQYF. The full variable domain, completed using reference TRBV5-6 and TRBJ2-3, is DAGVTQSPTHLIKTRGQQVTLRCSPKSGHDTVSWYQQALGQGPQFIFQYYEEEERQRGNFPDRFSGHQFPNYSSELNVNALLLGDSALYLCASSLFGQNTDTQYFGPGTRLTVL.

V and J are TRBV19 and TRBJ2-3; 13 bases map to TRBD2. The length of the CDR3 is 17 residues. The V and J ends lost 5 bases and 2 bases, in that order; junction bases with no gene match: 7. Germline assignment: CDR1 LNHDA and CDR2 SQIVND (reference sequence). The DNA of the CDR3 is TGTGCCAGTAGTGCCCGACTAGCGGGAGGCCTCACAGATACGCAGTATTTT. Translated, it gives CASSARLAGGLTDTQYF.